This T cell receptor (beta chain) came from a study of cytomegalovirus exposure and HLA in healthy donors. The germline gives CDR1 GTSNPN, CDR2 SVGIG (reference sequence). Trimming stripped 0 bases from V and 0 bases from J, with 9 bases between. The CDR3 consists of 14 residues. The study ran its PCR with 60 Vbeta and 13 Jbeta primers. The data were produced by immunoSEQ multiplex PCR, yet TCRdb's version contains in-frame clones alone and is incomplete. The sample contains about 170,000 clones, roughly 70% of which appear only once. The chain joins TRBV30 to TRBJ2-7; a weak D match, TRBD1 (6 bases). Material: PBMCs. This receptor was obtained from a woman aged 18-29 years in good health and CMV-seropositive. DNA for the CDR3: TGTGCCTGGAGTGTAGGACAGAGCTCCTACGAGCAGTACTTC. Encoded protein: CAWSVGQSSYEQYF.